The subject of this entry is one T cell receptor beta chain. The target antigen is unknown. A second PCR, run for about 6 to 12 cycles, used a sample-barcoded 5' primer plus a J-beta primer mix. Sequencing yielded, for each sample, at least 2.5 million paired-end reads carrying CDR3. TCRdb independently ran MiXCR on the 5' RACE reads; one entry per CDR3 protein. In the table there are about 1.4 million distinct CDR3 sequences, 45% to 70% of which are singletons. The CDR3 totals 16 residues. The trim removed 6 bases at V and 14 bases at J, leaving 23 bases unmatched. Germline CDR1 SEHNR, CDR2 FQNEAQ (reference sequence). This sample is drawn from a study of blood T cells in healthy people across ages. Study-level findings and limits: Significant beta diversity loss was already apparent by age approximately 38, declining roughly linearly.

The material sequenced was blood. The TCR originated in a man younger than 30 in good health. This chain links TRBV7-9 with TRBJ2-3; 7 positions match TRBD1. CDR3 nucleotides: TGTGCCAGCAGTTCCTACCAGGGGGTACAGATACGGGCCGGGTATTTT. Translation gives CASSSYQGVQIRAGYF. The variable domain in full, completed from reference TRBV7-9 and TRBJ2-3, reads DTGVSQNPRHKITKRGQNVTFRCDPISEHNRLYWYRQTLGQGPEFLTYFQNEAQLEKSRLLSDRFSAERPKGSFSTLEIQRTEQGDSAMYLCASSSYQGVQIRAGYFGPGTRLTVL.